This T cell receptor beta chain was sequenced in a study of shared clonotypes between healthy human individuals (dated by TCRdb to the early 2020s). A note on the overall study: The cohort included a few men and a couple of women between 18 and 49 years of age. Blood TCR repertoires of 5 or 6 healthy adults were deeply sequenced to estimate repertoire size and the extent of clonotype sharing between individuals. For each donor, three plates each were used for CD4 naive and CD4 memory, two plates were used for CD8 naive, and one plate was used for CD8 memory. To increase sequencing depth and limit assay-specific biases, TCR repertoire library preparation and sequencing were carried out by different laboratories using diverse techniques. Leukapheresis yielded between about 0.9 and 10 billion PBMCs per donor.

To note about this clone: Its antigen specificity is not known. Qualities for individual bases were not recorded, and no much larger clone is one base off.

Using the deep immunoSEQ assay, multiplex PCR amplified TCR CDR3 regions from genomic DNA. For each cell subset, the extracted genomic DNA was distributed evenly across all wells of several immunoSEQ 96-well plates, and each plate served as one replicate. For sorted subsets, approximately 210 ng of genomic DNA, equivalent to 25,000 to 35,000 T cell genomes, went into each replicate PCR. The purified libraries were quantified using a Qubit 3.0 fluorometer, sized with a Bioanalyzer 2100, and then quantified again using the KAPA Library Quantification kit. Every immunoSEQ 96-well plate was sequenced on a separate single-read 150-cycle Illumina NextSeq 550 flow cell. Per the source publication's procedure: Because only junctional sequences without quality scores were contained in the immunoSEQ output, filtering matching that applied to full-length reads could not be performed. Sequences were annotated with PyIR, a Python wrapper for IgBLAST v1.9, using IMGT germline references to assign V/J genes and CDR3. Reads with weak V/J assignments (E-value above 1e-6), missing CDR3, stop codons, out-of-frame junctions, or ambiguous translated residues were removed. V3J clonotypes were defined by identical inferred V gene, J gene, and CDR3 amino acid sequence. To compute the percentage overlap between repertoires, the number of shared unique clonotypes was divided by the size of the smaller repertoire. RTK rarefaction, the Chao1 estimator, and Recon v2.1 estimates of unobserved clonotypes were used to assess repertoire richness. Generation probabilities were computed with OLGA for all TCRbeta clonotypes obtained by the gDNA method from several donors. The immuneACCESS repertoire file appears here via TCRdb, limited to in-frame rearrangements. These files lack a portion of the clones; in checked studies, under half of the deficit traces to unresolved V genes, and the cause of the others is not known. The V and J calls and clone size come from that table; D and trimming were worked out from the DNA. The sample records about 1 million clones, approximately 68% of which are singletons. Of the sample, approximately 1.5% is held by the ten largest clones.

Donors were healthy HIV-negative adults with no recently reported acute infections or vaccinations. Every donor was a Caucasian adult living in Nashville, Tennessee, USA. CD4+ T cells were enriched through magnetic negative selection, after which naive cells were positively selected on CD45RA and the remaining negative fraction served as the memory subset. Blood was collected by leukapheresis, and PBMCs were isolated by Ficoll-Histopaque density gradient centrifugation and then cryopreserved in liquid nitrogen vapor phase. Purity and quantity of every magnetically sorted T cell population were checked by analytical flow cytometry. Genomic DNA was isolated from every sorted fraction and measured by UV absorbance on a Nanodrop 2000c. Here is what the overall study found, with its caveats: Estimated clonotype richness was generally larger for naive than for memory subsets. The small number of donors limited the genetic and exposure-history diversity represented. Rarefaction of sorted-subset datasets indicated incomplete sequencing despite the large sequencing depth. Sampling was restricted to blood, and TCR repertoires in tissue are likely to differ from TCR repertoires in blood. Higher generation probabilities were observed for clonotypes shared by all four sorted-subset donors than for non-shared clonotypes. Roughly 5% of naive CD4, more than 3% of naive CD8, about 2.1% of memory CD4, and about 0.4% of memory CD8 clonotypes were shared across several donors. Pairwise subsampling led to the expectation that sequencing depth would affect the degree of clonotype sharing among donors.

Inclusive of the bounding cysteine and phenylalanine, the CDR3 is 16 residues long. The CDR3 DNA has 48 bases and is translated from base 1. Looking up the germline V gene (reference sequence) yields CDR1 LNHNV and CDR2 YYDKDF. From V the trimming removes 2 bases and from J it removes 4 bases, while the gene matches leave 7 bases of the junction unaccounted for. The sequence was collected from a man aged 18 to 29 in good health. Sequenced sample: memory CD4+ T cells sorted from blood. This sample's cell subset or site label indicates: CD45RA-negative fraction. The rearrangement joined TRBV15 to TRBJ2-1, with 8 central nucleotides matching TRBD2. The DNA is TGTGCCACCAGCAGAAAGGCACTAGCGGTTTACAATGAGCAGTTCTTC. It specifies CATSRKALAVYNEQFF.